A selection of T cell receptor beta chains follows, all from one sample in a study of T cell responses to AZD1222 COVID-19 vaccine. The method was immunoSEQ multiplex PCR; TCRdb's version includes in-frame clones alone and lacks a portion of them. The repertoire holds about 140,000 clones, with about 92% as singletons. The source material was peripheral blood, sampled 28 days after the second AZD1222 dose. The origin of the receptors is an adult who received the AZD1222 COVID-19 vaccine. Each CDR3 is given with its conserved first and last residue. D genes are given only for firm matches. Clone sizes are given selectively: once, few, many, or a class where the clone is expanded.

d_call | j_call | clone_size | v_call | cdr3_nt | cdr3_aa
- | TRBJ2-3 | - | TRBV7-3 | TGTGCCAGCAGCTTAACGGGGACAGATACGCAGTATTTT | CASSLTGTDTQYF
- | TRBJ1-1 | few | TRBV5-6 | TGTGCCAGCAGCCTATTCGACACTTACACTGAAGCTTTCTTT | CASSLFDTYTEAFF
TRBD2 | TRBJ2-7 | - | TRBV9 | TGTGCCAGCAGCGTCGACGGGAGGGCCGGTTCCCACGAGCAGTACTTC | CASSVDGRAGSHEQYF
- | TRBJ1-6 | - | TRBV19 | TGTGCCAGTAGTATAGATCATCGAGTAGACCTCTCACCCCTCCACTTT | CASSIDHRVDLSPLHF
- | TRBJ2-1 | - | TRBV10-1 | TGCGCCAGCAGTGAGTCTGGAAATCATGAGCAGTTCTTC | CASSESGNHEQFF
- | TRBJ1-1 | - | TRBV12-3/TRBV12-4 | TGTGCCAGCAGTTTAAGGGGGAGCACTGAAGCTTTCTTT | CASSLRGSTEAFF
- | TRBJ1-2 | - | TRBV30 | TGTGCCTGGAGGGCGGGAGCTAACTATGGCTACACCTTC | CAWRAGANYGYTF
- | TRBJ1-1 | - | TRBV19 | TGTGCCAGTAGTCTCCGGGACGGCGTGAAAGCTTTCTTT | CASSLRDGVKAFF
- | TRBJ1-5 | - | TRBV10-1 | TGCGCCATCCAACAGGGTAGGGATCAGCCCCAGCATTTT | CAIQQGRDQPQHF
- | TRBJ1-2 | - | TRBV12-2 | TGTGCAAGTCGCTACAAACGGATGATCGGGACACCTCATGCCTTCTATGGCTACACCTTC | CASRYKRMIGTPHAFYGYTF
TRBD1 | TRBJ1-2 | - | TRBV5-1 | TGCGCCAGCAGCGTAGACAGGGGTTTCAATGGCTACACCTTC | CASSVDRGFNGYTF
- | TRBJ1-2 | - | TRBV9 | TGTGCCAGCAGCGCCCGGGAATACTCTAACTATGGCTACACCTTC | CASSAREYSNYGYTF
TRBD1 | TRBJ1-1 | - | TRBV29-1 | TGCAGCGTGAAGCTACAGGGGACTGGGAACACTGAAGCTTTCTTT | CSVKLQGTGNTEAFF
TRBD1 | TRBJ1-4 | - | TRBV7-8 | TGTGCCAGCAGCATACCCGGGACAGACAATGAAAAACTGTTTTTT | CASSIPGTDNEKLFF
- | TRBJ1-1 | once | TRBV6-2/TRBV6-3 | TGTGCCAGCAGCCCCTATAAGTCGGGAAACACTGAAGCTTTCTTT | CASSPYKSGNTEAFF
- | TRBJ1-1 | - | TRBV29-1 | TGCAGCGTTGAAGTACAGGTGAAAGCTTTCTTT | CSVEVQVKAFF
TRBD2 | TRBJ2-1 | - | TRBV28 | TGTGCCAGCAGTTTATCGGCGGGAGGGCCCTACAATGAGCAGTTCTTC | CASSLSAGGPYNEQFF
TRBD2 | TRBJ2-5 | - | TRBV10-3 | TGTGCCATCAGTGCCGGGAGGAACGAAGAGACCCAGTACTTC | CAISAGRNEETQYF
TRBD1 | TRBJ1-2 | once | TRBV28 | TGTGCCAGCAGTGACCGGGACAGGGTATGGTTCACCTTC | CASSDRDRVWFTF
- | TRBJ1-2 | - | TRBV6-6 | TGTGCCAGCAGTTACACTGGGATAGGCGGCTACACCTTC | CASSYTGIGGYTF
TRBD2 | TRBJ2-1 | - | TRBV5-1 | TGCGCCACCGCCACGTGGGCGGGAGATCTGAATGAGCAGTTCTTC | CATATWAGDLNEQFF
TRBD1 | TRBJ2-5 | - | TRBV28 | TGTGCCAGCAGTTCTCGAAAAGGGACAGGGGGCCGGGAGACCCAGTACTTC | CASSSRKGTGGRETQYF
- | TRBJ2-7 | once | TRBV19 | TGTGCCAGTAGTGCGGACAGATCGAGCTCCTACGAGCAGTACTTC | CASSADRSSSYEQYF
TRBD1 | TRBJ1-4 | - | TRBV7-9 | TGTGCCAGCAGCCCGGGACAGGGACGGGAAAAACTGTTTTTT | CASSPGQGREKLFF
- | TRBJ1-3 | - | TRBV4-2 | TGTGCCAGCAGCCAAGATAGTGTCCAGGCAGCGCCTGGAAACACCATATATTTT | CASSQDSVQAAPGNTIYF
- | TRBJ2-6 | - | TRBV6-2/TRBV6-3 | TGTGCCAGCAGCCGGACGTCGGGCTCCGGGGCCAACGTCCTGACTTTC | CASSRTSGSGANVLTF
TRBD2 | TRBJ2-2 | once | TRBV25-1 | TGTGCCAGCAGTGAGAGCGGGACGAACACCGGGGAGCTGTTTTTT | CASSESGTNTGELFF
- | TRBJ1-2 | - | TRBV6-1 | TGTGCCAGCACCTTCGACGAATATGGCTACACCTTC | CASTFDEYGYTF
- | TRBJ1-3 | - | TRBV14 | TGTGCCAGCAGCAAACTAGACTCTGGAAACACCATATATTTT | CASSKLDSGNTIYF
TRBD1 | TRBJ1-2 | - | TRBV15 | TGTGCCACCAGCAGGGACAGGGTAAACTTTGGCTACACCTTC | CATSRDRVNFGYTF
- | TRBJ1-1 | - | TRBV15 | TGTGCCACCAGCAGAGATAGGCAGGGTGAAGCTTTCTTT | CATSRDRQGEAFF
- | TRBJ2-1 | - | TRBV15 | TGTGCCACCAGCAGAGATGTTGGAAATGAGCAGTTCTTC | CATSRDVGNEQFF
- | TRBJ1-6 | - | TRBV14 | TGTGCCAGCAGCCAAGATATAAGTTCACCCCTCCACTTT | CASSQDISSPLHF
- | TRBJ2-2 | - | TRBV11-2 | TGTGCCAGCAGCTTAGGCCCCAGGCTCTCCGGGGAGCTGTTTTTT | CASSLGPRLSGELFF
TRBD1 | TRBJ2-1 | few | TRBV24-1 | TGTGCCACCGGGGACAGGGCTTGGAATGAGCAGTTCTTC | CATGDRAWNEQFF
- | TRBJ1-1 | - | TRBV19 | TGTGCCAGTAGCGTAGCCCTGAACACTGAAGCTTTCTTT | CASSVALNTEAFF
TRBD2 | TRBJ2-1 | once | TRBV4-1 | TGCGCCAGCAGCCGGACGACTAGCGGGTATAGCTCCTACAATGAGCAGTTCTTC | CASSRTTSGYSSYNEQFF
- | TRBJ1-3 | - | TRBV28 | TGTGCCAGCAGTTTTCACAGGCCCTCTGGAAACACCATATATTTT | CASSFHRPSGNTIYF
- | TRBJ2-3 | - | TRBV29-1 | TGCAGCGCTGGCAGTAGCACAGATACGCAGTATTTT | CSAGSSTDTQYF
- | TRBJ1-2 | - | TRBV15 | TGTGCCACCAGCAGAGAGGCAGGGAGAGGGTATGGCTACACCTTC | CATSREAGRGYGYTF
- | TRBJ1-1 | - | TRBV29-1 | TGCAGCGACAAGACAGGTACTGAAGCTTTCTTT | CSDKTGTEAFF
- | TRBJ2-1 | - | TRBV7-9 | TGTGCCAGCAGCCTGATCCTAGGCAATGAGCAGTTCTTC | CASSLILGNEQFF
TRBD1 | TRBJ1-2 | once | TRBV19 | TGTGCCAGTAGCCGCATCCGGGACAGGGACAGCTATGGCTACACCTTC | CASSRIRDRDSYGYTF
- | TRBJ2-2 | - | TRBV11-2 | TGTGCCAGCAGCTTAGATGGACTCCCCGGGGAGCTGTTTTTT | CASSLDGLPGELFF
- | TRBJ1-1 | - | TRBV4-3 | TGCGCCAGCAGCCCTAACACAGGGATGAACACTGAAGCTTTCTTT | CASSPNTGMNTEAFF
- | TRBJ2-5 | - | TRBV28 | TGTGCCAGCAGTGCCCGAGAGACCCAGTACTTC | CASSARETQYF
TRBD2 | TRBJ2-1 | - | TRBV2 | TGTGCCAGCAGTCGGGGGGAGAGCTCCTACAATGAGCAGTTCTTC | CASSRGESSYNEQFF
- | TRBJ2-7 | - | TRBV28 | TGTGCCAGCACTCCCCGGGACGGCCGCGAACACGAGCAGTACTTC | CASTPRDGREHEQYF
- | TRBJ1-4 | - | TRBV12-3/TRBV12-4 | TGTGCCAGCGCTTTTGAGACAGATCTGTTTTTT | CASAFETDLFF
- | TRBJ1-4 | - | TRBV7-8 | TGTGCCAGCAGCATTACCTCAGGTGCCAGTGCAATCGGAAAACTGTTTTTT | CASSITSGASAIGKLFF
- | TRBJ2-7 | few | TRBV6-2/TRBV6-3 | TGTGCCAGCAGTTCACTCTACGAGCAGTACTTC | CASSSLYEQYF
- | TRBJ1-2 | - | TRBV4-2 | TGTGCCAGCAGCCAAGGGGATTACTGGGGCTACACCTTC | CASSQGDYWGYTF
TRBD1 | TRBJ2-1 | - | TRBV19 | TGTGCCAGTAGTACACGACAGGGGGCGGACAATGAGCAGTTCTTC | CASSTRQGADNEQFF
TRBD2 | TRBJ2-5 | - | TRBV2 | TGTGCCAGCAGTGGGGTAGCGGGAGCGCAAGAGACCCAGTACTTC | CASSGVAGAQETQYF
- | TRBJ2-3 | - | TRBV28 | TGTGCCAGCGGAACCATTAGCGGACCTAGCACAGATACGCAGTATTTT | CASGTISGPSTDTQYF